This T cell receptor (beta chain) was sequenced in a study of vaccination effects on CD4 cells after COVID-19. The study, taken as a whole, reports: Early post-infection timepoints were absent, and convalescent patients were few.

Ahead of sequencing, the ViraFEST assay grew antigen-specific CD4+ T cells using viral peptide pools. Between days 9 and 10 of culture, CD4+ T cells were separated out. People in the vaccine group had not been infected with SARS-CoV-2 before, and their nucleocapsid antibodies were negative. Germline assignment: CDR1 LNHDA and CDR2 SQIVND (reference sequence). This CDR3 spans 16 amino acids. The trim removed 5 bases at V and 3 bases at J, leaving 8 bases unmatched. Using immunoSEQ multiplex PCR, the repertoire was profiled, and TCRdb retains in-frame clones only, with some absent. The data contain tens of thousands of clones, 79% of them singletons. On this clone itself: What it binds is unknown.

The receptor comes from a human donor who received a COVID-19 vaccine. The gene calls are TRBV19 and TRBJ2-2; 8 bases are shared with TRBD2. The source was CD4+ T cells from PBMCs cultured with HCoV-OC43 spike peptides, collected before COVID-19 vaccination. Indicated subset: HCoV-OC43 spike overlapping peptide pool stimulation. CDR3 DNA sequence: TGTGCCAGTAGTTATCCGGGGGGGCGGGACACCGGGGAGCTGTTTTTT. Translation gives CASSYPGGRDTGELFF.